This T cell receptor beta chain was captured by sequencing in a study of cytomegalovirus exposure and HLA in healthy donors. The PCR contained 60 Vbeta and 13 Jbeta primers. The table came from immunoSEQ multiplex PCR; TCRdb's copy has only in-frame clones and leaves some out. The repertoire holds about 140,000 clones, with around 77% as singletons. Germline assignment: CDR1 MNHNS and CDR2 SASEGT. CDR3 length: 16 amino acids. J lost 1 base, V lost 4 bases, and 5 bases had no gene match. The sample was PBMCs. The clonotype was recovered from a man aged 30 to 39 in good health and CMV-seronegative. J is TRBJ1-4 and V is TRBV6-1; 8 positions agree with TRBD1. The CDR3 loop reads CASSVRGRGTNEKLFF. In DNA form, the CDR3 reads TGTGCCAGCAGTGTCAGGGGGCGGGGAACTAATGAAAAACTGTTTTTT.